Below, one T cell receptor beta chain is given with its context. Its specificity is unknown. This CDR3 is 15 amino acids long. J lost 4 bases, V lost 1 base, and 6 bases had no gene match. CDR1 is GTSNPN and CDR2 is SVGIG in the germline V gene (reference sequence). The data stem from a study of regulatory T cells in long-lasting Graves disease. Study-level results: Favoring TRBV28, TRBJ1-2 and TRBJ2-5 was a feature seen in persistent disease.

Sample time point: newly diagnosed GD, antithyroid drugs for less than 3 months. There was RNA extracted from PBMCs, and the TCR library was made from it. Building of the TCR beta libraries involved iRepertoire HTBI primers and Arm-PCR of CDR3 regions. TCRdb passed the multiplex PCR reads through MiXCR, listing each CDR3 protein once. The sample contains 410,000 or so distinct CDR3 sequences, more than 12% of which appear only once. These data were also reused for a study on T cells in Graves' hyperthyroidism and ophthalmopathy.

The chain recombines TRBV30 with TRBJ2-2, with 7 positions matching TRBD1. Sample: peripheral blood mononuclear cells (PBMCs), taken at new diagnosis, from a patient treated with antithyroid drugs. The sequence was collected from a woman between 25 and 40 years old with Graves disease. CDR3 in amino acids: CAWSAGQTLTGELFF. CDR3 sequence (DNA): TGTGCCTGGAGTGCGGGACAGACCCTCACCGGGGAGCTGTTTTTT.